The clone carrying this T cell receptor (beta chain) qualifies as medium-sized (0.01 to 0.1%). Produced via immunoSEQ multiplex PCR; TCRdb's table is partial and in-frame only. The sample has about 350,000 clones; about 87% are singletons. The data belong to a study of Ad26.COV2.S vaccination and SARS-CoV-2 variants. Indicated treatment: around 19 received Ad26.COV2.S at low or high dose, single or two shots; five or six received placebo; per-sample allocation not given. The samples were gathered on day 63 after the first injection of vaccine or placebo. The specimen was peripheral blood, collected in a trial of Ad26.COV2.S vaccine versus placebo. The TCR sequence derives from a person aged 18-60 years who received the Ad26.COV2.S COVID-19 vaccine or a placebo.

CDR3 region: CASSRGGDEQFF. DNA for the CDR3: TGTGCCAGCAGCCGAGGGGGGGATGAGCAGTTCTTC. The chain is built from TRBV12-3 or TRBV12-4 and TRBJ2-1; possibly TRBD2 for D (7 bases). The CDR3 extends over 12 amino acids. Trimming removed 6 bases from V and 8 bases from J, with 11 bases in between.